Reported below is one TCR beta chain. Its antigen is currently unknown. The source of the sample is a study of blood T cells in healthy people across ages. Broader study findings: When set beside aged donors, long-lived donors presented more naive CD4+ cells and higher diversity.

The J segment lost 4 bases and the V segment lost 6 bases, leaving 19 bases of the junction unmatched. The CDR3 covers 18 residues. Germline lookup yields CDR1 MDHEN and CDR2 SYDVKM. PCR was performed a second time for about 7 to 11 cycles using a sample-barcoded 5' primer and a J-beta primer mix. Every individual sample yielded 2.5 million or more paired-end reads (each containing CDR3). TCRdb recomputed calls from the 5' RACE reads with MiXCR, one row per CDR3 protein. This table holds more than 600,000 distinct CDR3 sequences, 20% to 25% found once. Isolated PBMCs totaled at least 7 million in each sample. The same data also went into a second study, on T cells of mothers and their children. Turning to that study: Clones that were microchimeric and persistent were not detected among T cells.

The sequencing input was blood. The rearrangement joins TRBV28 to TRBJ2-7, with 9 bases identical to TRBD2. The receptor was isolated from a boy between 10 and 17 years old in good health. CDR3 protein: CASSHLDRLAVAIYEQYF. The CDR3 DNA sequence: TGTGCCAGCAGCCACCTCGATCGACTAGCGGTCGCGATTTACGAGCAGTACTTC.